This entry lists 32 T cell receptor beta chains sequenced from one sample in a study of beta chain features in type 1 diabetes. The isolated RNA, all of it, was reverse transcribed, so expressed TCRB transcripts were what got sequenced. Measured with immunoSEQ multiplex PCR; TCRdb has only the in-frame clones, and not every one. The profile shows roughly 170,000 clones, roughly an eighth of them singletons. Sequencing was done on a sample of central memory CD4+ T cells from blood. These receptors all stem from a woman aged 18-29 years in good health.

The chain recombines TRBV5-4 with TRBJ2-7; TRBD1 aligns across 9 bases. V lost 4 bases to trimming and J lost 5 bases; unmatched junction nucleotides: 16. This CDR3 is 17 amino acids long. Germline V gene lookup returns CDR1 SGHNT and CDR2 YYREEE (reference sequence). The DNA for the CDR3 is TGTGCCAGCAGCGCGGGCGGTCCCGGGACAGGGTTCAACGAGCAGTACTTC. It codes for CASSAGGPGTGFNEQYF. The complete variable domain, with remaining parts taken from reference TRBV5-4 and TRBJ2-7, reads ETGVTQSPTHLIKTRGQQVTLRCSSQSGHNTVSWYQQALGQGPQFIFQYYREEENGRGNFPPRFSGLQFPNYSSELNVNALELDDSALYLCASSAGGPGTGFNEQYFGPGTRLTVT.

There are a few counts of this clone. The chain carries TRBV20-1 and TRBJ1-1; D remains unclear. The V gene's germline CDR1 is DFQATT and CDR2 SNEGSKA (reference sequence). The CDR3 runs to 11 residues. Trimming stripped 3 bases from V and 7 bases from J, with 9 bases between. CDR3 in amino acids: CSASRDVEAFF. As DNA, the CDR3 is TGCAGTGCTAGCCGGGATGTTGAAGCTTTCTTT.

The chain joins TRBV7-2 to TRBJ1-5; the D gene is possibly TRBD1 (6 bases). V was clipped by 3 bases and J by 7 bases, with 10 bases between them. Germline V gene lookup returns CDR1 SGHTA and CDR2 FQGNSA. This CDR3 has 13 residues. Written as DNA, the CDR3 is TGTGCCAGCAGCTTCAGGGGCGGACAGCCCCAGCATTTT. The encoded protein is CASSFRGGQPQHF.

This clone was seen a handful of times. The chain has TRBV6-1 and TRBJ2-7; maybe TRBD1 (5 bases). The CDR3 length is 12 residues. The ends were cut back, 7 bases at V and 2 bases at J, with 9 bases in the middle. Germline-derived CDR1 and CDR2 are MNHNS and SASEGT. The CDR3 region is CASTPDTYEQYF. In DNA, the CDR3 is TGTGCCAGCACTCCGGACACCTACGAGCAGTACTTC.

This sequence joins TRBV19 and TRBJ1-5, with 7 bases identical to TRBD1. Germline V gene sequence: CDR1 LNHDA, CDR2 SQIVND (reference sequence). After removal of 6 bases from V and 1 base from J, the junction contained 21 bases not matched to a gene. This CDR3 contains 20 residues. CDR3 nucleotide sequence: TGTGCCAGTAGCTCACTGCCGGGACAGAAGCGAAGGGTGAGCAATCAGCCCCAGCATTTT. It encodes CASSSLPGQKRRVSNQPQHF.

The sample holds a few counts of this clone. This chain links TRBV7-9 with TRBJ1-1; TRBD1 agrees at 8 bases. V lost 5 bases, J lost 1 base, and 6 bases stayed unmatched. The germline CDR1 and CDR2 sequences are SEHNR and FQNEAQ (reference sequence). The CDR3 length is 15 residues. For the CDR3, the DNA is TGTGCCAGCAGCGACGGGGACAGGAGGAACACTGAAGCTTTCTTT. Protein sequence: CASSDGDRRNTEAFF.

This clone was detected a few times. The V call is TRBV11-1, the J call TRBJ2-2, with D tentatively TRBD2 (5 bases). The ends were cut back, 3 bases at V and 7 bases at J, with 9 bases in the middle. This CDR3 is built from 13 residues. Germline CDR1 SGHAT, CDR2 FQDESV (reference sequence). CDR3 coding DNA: TGTGCCAGCAGCTTGAGACGGGGCGGGGAGCTGTTTTTT. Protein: CASSLRRGGELFF. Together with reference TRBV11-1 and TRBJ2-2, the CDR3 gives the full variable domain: EAEVAQSPRYKITEKSQAVAFWCDPISGHATLYWYRQILGQGPELLVQFQDESVVDDSQLPKDRFSAERLKGVDSTLKIQPAELGDSAMYLCASSLRRGGELFFGEGSRLTVL.

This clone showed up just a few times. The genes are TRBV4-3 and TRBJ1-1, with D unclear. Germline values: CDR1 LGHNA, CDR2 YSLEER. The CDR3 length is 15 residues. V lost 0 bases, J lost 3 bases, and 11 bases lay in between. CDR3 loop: CASSQDERQHTEAFF. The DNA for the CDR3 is TGCGCCAGCAGCCAAGATGAGAGGCAGCACACTGAAGCTTTCTTT.

The CDR3 bases are TGTGCCAGCAGCGGCCTGACTAGAGCCTCCTACAATGAGCAGTTCTTC. Translated: CASSGLTRASYNEQFF. The chain is built from TRBV5-4 and TRBJ2-1, with TRBD2 as a possible D gene (6 bases). The germline V and J ends were trimmed by 4 bases and 0 bases, with 14 bases remaining between them. CDR3 length: 16 residues. CDR1 SGHNT and CDR2 YYREEE come from the germline V gene (reference sequence).

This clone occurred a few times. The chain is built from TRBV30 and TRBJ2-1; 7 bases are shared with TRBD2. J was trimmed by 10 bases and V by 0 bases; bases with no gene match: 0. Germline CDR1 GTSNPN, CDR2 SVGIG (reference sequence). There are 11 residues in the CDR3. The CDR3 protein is CAWSVAGEQFF. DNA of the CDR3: TGTGCCTGGAGTGTAGCGGGAGAGCAGTTCTTC.

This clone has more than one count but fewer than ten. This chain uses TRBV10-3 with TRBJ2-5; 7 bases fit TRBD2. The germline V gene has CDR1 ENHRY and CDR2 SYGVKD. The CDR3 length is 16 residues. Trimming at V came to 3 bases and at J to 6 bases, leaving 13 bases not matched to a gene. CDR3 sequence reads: CAISDSLGGGQKTQYF. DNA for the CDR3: TGTGCCATCAGTGACTCCCTGGGGGGAGGGCAAAAGACCCAGTACTTC.

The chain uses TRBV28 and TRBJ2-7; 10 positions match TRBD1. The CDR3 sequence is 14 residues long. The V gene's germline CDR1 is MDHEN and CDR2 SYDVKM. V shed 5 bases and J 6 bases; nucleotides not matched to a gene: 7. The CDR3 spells CASSRTGGVLEQYF. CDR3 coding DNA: TGTGCCAGCAGTCGGACAGGGGGGGTGCTCGAGCAGTACTTC.

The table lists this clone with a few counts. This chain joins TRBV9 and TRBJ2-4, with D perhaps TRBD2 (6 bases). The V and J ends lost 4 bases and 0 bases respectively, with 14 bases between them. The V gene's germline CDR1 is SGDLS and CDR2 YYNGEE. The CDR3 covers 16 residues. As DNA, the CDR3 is TGTGCCAGCAGCCCTCGGGGAGGCAGAGCCAAAAACATTCAGTACTTC. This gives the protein CASSPRGGRAKNIQYF.

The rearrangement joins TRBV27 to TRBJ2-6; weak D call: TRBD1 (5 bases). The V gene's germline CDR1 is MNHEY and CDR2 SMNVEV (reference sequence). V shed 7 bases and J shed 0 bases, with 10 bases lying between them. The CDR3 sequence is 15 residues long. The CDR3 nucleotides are TGTGCCAGCAAAAATACAGGCTCTGGGGCCAACGTCCTGACTTTC. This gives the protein CASKNTGSGANVLTF.

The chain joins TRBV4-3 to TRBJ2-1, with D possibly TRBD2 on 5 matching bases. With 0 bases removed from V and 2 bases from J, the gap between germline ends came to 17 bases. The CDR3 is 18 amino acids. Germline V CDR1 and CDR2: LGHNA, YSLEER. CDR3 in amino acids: CASSQEPGVSGTYNEQFF. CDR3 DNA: TGCGCCAGCAGCCAAGAACCAGGCGTGAGCGGCACCTACAATGAGCAGTTCTTC.

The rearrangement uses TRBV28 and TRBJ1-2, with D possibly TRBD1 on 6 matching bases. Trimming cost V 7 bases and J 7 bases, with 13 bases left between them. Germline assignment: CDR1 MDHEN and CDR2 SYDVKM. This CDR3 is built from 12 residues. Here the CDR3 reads CASTPTGRGYTF. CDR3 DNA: TGTGCCAGCACTCCGACAGGACGTGGCTACACCTTC.

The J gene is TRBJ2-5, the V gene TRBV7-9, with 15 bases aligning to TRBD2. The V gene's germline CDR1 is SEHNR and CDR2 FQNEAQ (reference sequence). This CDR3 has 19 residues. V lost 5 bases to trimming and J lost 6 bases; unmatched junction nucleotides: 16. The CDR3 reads CASSPGLAGGPGDGQTQYF. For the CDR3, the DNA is TGTGCCAGCAGCCCAGGACTAGCGGGAGGGCCAGGCGACGGGCAGACCCAGTACTTC. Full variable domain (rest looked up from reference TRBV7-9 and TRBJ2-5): DTGVSQNPRHKITKRGQNVTFRCDPISEHNRLYWYRQTLGQGPEFLTYFQNEAQLEKSRLLSDRFSAERPKGSFSTLEIQRTEQGDSAMYLCASSPGLAGGPGDGQTQYFGPGTRLLVL.

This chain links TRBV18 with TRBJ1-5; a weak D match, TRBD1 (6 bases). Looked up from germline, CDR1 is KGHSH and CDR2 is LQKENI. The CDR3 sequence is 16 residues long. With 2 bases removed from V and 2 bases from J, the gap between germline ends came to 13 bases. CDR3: CASSPMARGGNQPQHF. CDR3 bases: TGTGCCAGCTCACCAATGGCCAGGGGTGGCAATCAGCCCCAGCATTTT. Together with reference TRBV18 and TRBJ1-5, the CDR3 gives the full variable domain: NAGVMQNPRHLVRRRGQEARLRCSPMKGHSHVYWYRQLPEEGLKFMVYLQKENIIDESGMPKERFSAEFPKEGPSILRIQQVVRGDSAAYFCASSPMARGGNQPQHFGDGTRLSIL.

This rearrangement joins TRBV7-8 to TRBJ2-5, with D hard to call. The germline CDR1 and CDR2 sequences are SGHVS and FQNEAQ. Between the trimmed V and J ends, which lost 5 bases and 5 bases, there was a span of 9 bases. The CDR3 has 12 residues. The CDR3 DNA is TGTGCCAGCAGCCCGGCACAGGAGACCCAGTACTTC. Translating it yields CASSPAQETQYF.

CDR3 protein: CASSVSSSGQGGPGANVLTF. The CDR3 DNA follows: TGTGCCAGCAGCGTCTCCTCTTCGGGACAGGGCGGACCTGGGGCCAACGTCCTGACTTTC. This chain connects TRBV9 to TRBJ2-6, with 9 bases fitting TRBD1. The germline V gene encodes CDR1 SGDLS and CDR2 YYNGEE. CDR3 length: 20 amino acids. J lost 2 bases, V lost 2 bases, and 14 bases had no gene match.

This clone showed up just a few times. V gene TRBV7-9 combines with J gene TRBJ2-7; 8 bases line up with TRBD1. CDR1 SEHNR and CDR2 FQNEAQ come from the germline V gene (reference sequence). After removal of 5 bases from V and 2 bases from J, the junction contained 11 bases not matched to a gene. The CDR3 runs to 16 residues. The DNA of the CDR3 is TGTGCCAGCAGCCCACGGGCGCGACAGGGGACCTACGAGCAGTACTTC. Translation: CASSPRARQGTYEQYF.

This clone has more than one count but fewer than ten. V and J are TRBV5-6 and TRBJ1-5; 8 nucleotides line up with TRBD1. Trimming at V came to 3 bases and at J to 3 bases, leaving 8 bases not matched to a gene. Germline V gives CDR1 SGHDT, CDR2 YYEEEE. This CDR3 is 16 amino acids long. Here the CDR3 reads CASSSWTGLYNQPQHF. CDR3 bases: TGTGCCAGCAGCTCGTGGACAGGGCTATACAATCAGCCCCAGCATTTT.

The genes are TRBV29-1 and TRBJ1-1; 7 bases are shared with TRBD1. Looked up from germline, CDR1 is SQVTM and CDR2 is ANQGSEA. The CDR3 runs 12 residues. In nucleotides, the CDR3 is TGCAGTATAGTACAGGGGCGCACTGAAGCTTTCTTT. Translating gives CSIVQGRTEAFF.

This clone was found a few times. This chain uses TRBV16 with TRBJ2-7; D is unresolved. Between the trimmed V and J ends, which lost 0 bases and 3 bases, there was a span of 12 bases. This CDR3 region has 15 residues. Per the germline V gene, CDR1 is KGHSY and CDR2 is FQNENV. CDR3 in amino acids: CASSQSVVASYEQYF. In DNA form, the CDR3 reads TGTGCCAGCAGCCAATCGGTAGTAGCCAGCTACGAGCAGTACTTC.

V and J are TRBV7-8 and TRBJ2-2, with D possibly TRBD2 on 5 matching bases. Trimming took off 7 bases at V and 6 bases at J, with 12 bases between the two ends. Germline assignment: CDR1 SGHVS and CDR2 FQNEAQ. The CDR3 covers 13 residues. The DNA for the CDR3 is TGTGCCAGCACCCTCAGCGGTGCCGGGGAGCTGTTTTTT. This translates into CASTLSGAGELFF.

The CDR3 protein is CASSPDTKHTQYF. The DNA of the CDR3 is TGTGCCAGCTCACCAGACACGAAACATACGCAGTATTTT. This rearrangement joins TRBV18 to TRBJ2-3; D remains ambiguous. The V gene's germline CDR1 is KGHSH and CDR2 LQKENI. V was shortened by 2 bases and J by 7 bases, with 10 bases between the two germline ends. This CDR3 is 13 amino acids long. The full variable domain, its missing parts supplied by reference TRBV18 and TRBJ2-3, is NAGVMQNPRHLVRRRGQEARLRCSPMKGHSHVYWYRQLPEEGLKFMVYLQKENIIDESGMPKERFSAEFPKEGPSILRIQQVVRGDSAAYFCASSPDTKHTQYFGPGTRLTVL.

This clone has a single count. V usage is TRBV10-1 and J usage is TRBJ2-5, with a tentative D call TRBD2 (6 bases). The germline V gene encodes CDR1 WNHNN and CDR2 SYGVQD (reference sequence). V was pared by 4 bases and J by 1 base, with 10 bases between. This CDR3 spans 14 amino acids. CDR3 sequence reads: CASSGGGIQETQYF. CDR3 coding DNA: TGCGCCAGCAGTGGAGGCGGGATCCAAGAGACCCAGTACTTC.

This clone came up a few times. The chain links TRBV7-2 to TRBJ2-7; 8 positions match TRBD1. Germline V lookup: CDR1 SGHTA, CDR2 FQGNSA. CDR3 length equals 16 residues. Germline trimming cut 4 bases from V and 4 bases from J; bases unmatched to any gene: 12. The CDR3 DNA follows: TGTGCCAGCAGCTCCCGAGCCGGGACAGGTGTATACGAGCAGTACTTC. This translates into CASSSRAGTGVYEQYF.

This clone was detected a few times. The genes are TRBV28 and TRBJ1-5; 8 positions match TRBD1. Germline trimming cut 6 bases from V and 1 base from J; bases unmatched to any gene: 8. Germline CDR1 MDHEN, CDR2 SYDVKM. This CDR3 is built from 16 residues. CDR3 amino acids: CASSRAWTGSNQPQHF. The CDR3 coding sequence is TGTGCCAGCAGCCGAGCCTGGACAGGGAGCAATCAGCCCCAGCATTTT.

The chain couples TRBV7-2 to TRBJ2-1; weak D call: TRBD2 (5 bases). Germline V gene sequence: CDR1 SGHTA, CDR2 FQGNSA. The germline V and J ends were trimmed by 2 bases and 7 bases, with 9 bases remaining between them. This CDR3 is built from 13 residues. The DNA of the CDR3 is TGTGCCAGCAGCTTACCTAGCTTGAATGAGCAGTTCTTC. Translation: CASSLPSLNEQFF.

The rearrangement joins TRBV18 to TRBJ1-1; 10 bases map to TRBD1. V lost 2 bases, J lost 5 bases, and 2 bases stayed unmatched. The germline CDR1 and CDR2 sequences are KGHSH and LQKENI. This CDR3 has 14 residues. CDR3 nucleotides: TGTGCCAGCTCACCAAGGACAGGGGGTACTGAAGCTTTCTTT. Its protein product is CASSPRTGGTEAFF.

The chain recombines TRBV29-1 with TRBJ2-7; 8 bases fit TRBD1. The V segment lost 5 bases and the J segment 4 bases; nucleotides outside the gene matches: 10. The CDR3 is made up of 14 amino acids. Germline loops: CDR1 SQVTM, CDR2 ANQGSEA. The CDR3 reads CSVRGQGLAYEQYF. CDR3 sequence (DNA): TGCAGCGTTCGCGGACAGGGCCTTGCATACGAGCAGTACTTC.